The clone carrying this T cell receptor (beta chain) was seen a few times. The data stem from a study of tumor-infiltrating lymphocytes in primary liver carcinoma. Germline DNA was also extracted, and blood RNA derived from unsorted whole blood. A constant-region primer served to make TCR beta cDNA from about 0.5 ug total RNA. A slightly modified ARM-PCR protocol with three nested multiplex PCR rounds produced these TCR beta libraries. TRBV1-TRBV30 forward primers paired with a C-beta reverse primer were used in the first two PCR rounds, which ran approximately 10 cycles each. TCRdb passed the multiplex PCR reads through MiXCR, listing each CDR3 protein once. The table records 300,000 to 350,000 distinct CDR3 sequences, around three fifths of them present only once. V dropped 2 bases and J dropped 7 bases, with 10 bases sitting between them. The CDR3 covers 12 residues. Germline V lookup: CDR1 GTSNPN, CDR2 SVGIG (reference sequence).

What was sequenced was peripheral blood. This receptor was obtained from a woman aged 25 to 39 with primary liver carcinoma and hepatitis B virus infection. This chain uses TRBV30 with TRBJ2-3; D not certain. CDR3 sequence: CAWSTATYTQYF. The CDR3 DNA sequence: TGTGCCTGGAGTACTGCGACCTATACGCAGTATTTT.